The source of this T cell receptor (beta chain) is a study of vaccination effects on CD4 cells after COVID-19. For the study at large: It was a median of 72 days after the second dose that post-vaccine samples were obtained.

Assay used: immunoSEQ multiplex PCR; TCRdb lists only in-frame clones, some missing. The sample holds 30,000 or so clones, about 67% seen once. Trimming cost V 2 bases and J 2 bases; bases outside gene matches: 2. The CDR3 runs to 16 residues. Germline V gene sequence: CDR1 MNHEY, CDR2 SMNVEV (reference sequence). Cells that had been cultured for ten to eleven days were the source of isolated CD4+ T cells. Each person got two doses of an mRNA SARS-CoV-2 vaccine, BNT162b2 or mRNA-1273. Cultures received IL-2 medium that replaced half the medium on days 3 and 7. On this clone: The antigen is undetermined.

The source of this sequence is a human donor who received a COVID-19 vaccine. The rearrangement uses TRBV27 and TRBJ2-3, with 12 nucleotides matching TRBD2. This sample comprised CD4+ T cells from PBMCs cultured without peptide, obtained after COVID-19 vaccination. The CDR3 DNA is TGTGCCAGCAGTTTACGGACTAGCGGGATCACAGATACGCAGTATTTT. Its protein product is CASSLRTSGITDTQYF.